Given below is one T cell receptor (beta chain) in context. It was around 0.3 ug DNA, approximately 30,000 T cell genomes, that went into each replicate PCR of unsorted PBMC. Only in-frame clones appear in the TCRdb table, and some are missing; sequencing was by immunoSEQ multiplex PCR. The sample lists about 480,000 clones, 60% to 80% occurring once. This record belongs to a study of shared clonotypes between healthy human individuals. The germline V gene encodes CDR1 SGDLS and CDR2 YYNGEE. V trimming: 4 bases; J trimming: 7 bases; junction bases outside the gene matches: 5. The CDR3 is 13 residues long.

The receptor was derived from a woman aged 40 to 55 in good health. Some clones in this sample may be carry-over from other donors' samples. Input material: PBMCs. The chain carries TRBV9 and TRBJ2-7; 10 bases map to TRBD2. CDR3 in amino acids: CASSRTSGREQYF. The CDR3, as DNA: TGTGCCAGCAGCCGGACTAGCGGAAGGGAGCAGTACTTC.